This T cell receptor beta chain comes out of a study of T-cell memory formation after mild COVID-19 listed by TCRdb under 2021. For context, the study as a whole: Most TCR sequence clusters were specific to one of the two donors. T-cell clones expanding and contracting after mild COVID-19 in two donors were tracked by longitudinal TCRalpha and TCRbeta repertoire sequencing. Two young, previously healthy adult volunteers, one female and one male, were included in the cohort.

Ficoll-Paque density gradient centrifugation was the method used to isolate PBMCs. Overall results and qualifications from the work: Only a couple of mild cases were covered in the study, and larger cohorts including severe cases with pre-infection samples were considered necessary. Contracting CD4+ clones turned up mainly in the CM and EM memory subsets, whereas EMRA was where CD8+ clones were enriched. The detection of some responding clones in pre-infection memory suggests that pre-existing cross-reactive memory T cells joined the SARS-CoV-2 response. SARS-CoV-2 specificity of the second-wave clones peaking on day 37 was not confirmed. Balanced CD4/CD8 phenotypes were observed for clones contracting from day 15 to 85, whereas a bias towards CD4+ was observed for a second wave of clones expanding from day 15 to 37.

Instrument used: Illumina NovaSeq 6000. TCRalpha and TCRbeta cDNA libraries were constructed by 5'RACE with constant-segment primers, with sample barcodes and unique molecular identifiers being introduced. Trizol reagent was used to extract RNA from every sample. Amplification of the libraries took two PCR steps, and the second step added a second sample barcode plus Illumina TruSeq adapters. The libraries were sequenced on an Illumina NovaSeq using 2 x 150 bp paired-end reads. The paper's processing steps were these. With migec v1.2.7, reads were demultiplexed and then collapsed into UMI-guided consensus sequences. Using mixcr v2.1.11, the UMI consensuses were aligned to TRA and TRB V and J templates and assembled into clonotypes. Clonotypes were classified as expanded or contracted when called significant by both edgeR and NoisET, with noise models trained on biological replicates. For edgeR calls, the thresholds were a false discovery rate-adjusted p below 0.01 and a log2 fold-change of 1. PCA with hierarchical clustering of max-normalized trajectories of the 1000 most abundant clonotypes was used as exploratory dynamics analysis. Separately sequenced CD4+ and CD8+ repertoires were used to assign the CD4 or CD8 phenotype of responding clones. TCRdb reanalyzed the raw reads on its own, using fastp at Q25 for trimming and MiXCR for clone calling, and kept in-frame beta chains. Here each entry gathers all rows of one CDR3 protein and keeps the most common genes and DNA. In this record, the V and J calls reflect TCRdb's handling and not the investigators' own analysis. The sample records approximately 340,000 distinct CDR3 sequences, 10% to 15% of which are singletons. The ten largest clones take up over 20% of the sample.

This clonotype showed up just a few times. Its antigen specificity is not known. Per-base quality was not reported, and no clone a single base away is much larger than it. The CDR3 starts with the cysteine, ends with the phenylalanine, and has 15 residues. Only CDR3 DNA is held: 45 bases, read in frame from base 1. The junction shows trimming of 7 bases on V and 3 bases on J, and the gene matches do not reach 10 bases of it. The CDR1 and CDR2 encoded by the germline V gene are MGHRA and YSYEKL. The clonotype comes from a man aged 18 to 29 who had mild COVID-19 (a few samples of this study predate the infection). The sample titles of this study are shuffled in the database, so cell type and time point are left out; the donor was told from shared clones. The sequenced sample was PBMCs or a T cell subset sorted from them (not recorded which). The V gene is TRBV4-1 and the J gene is TRBJ1-1; 8 middle bases align to TRBD1. CDR3 sequence: CASTLGMTGDTEAFF. Here is the DNA: TGCGCCAGCACCTTGGGGATGACAGGGGACACTGAAGCTTTCTTT.